This T cell receptor beta chain was obtained from a study of glioma-infiltrating T cells after dendritic cell vaccination. Study summary: Autologous tumor lysate-pulsed dendritic cell vaccination was given between the early 2000s and the early 2010s.

Data came from immunoSEQ multiplex PCR; TCRdb stores just in-frame clones and leaves some out. In the table there are 95,000 to 110,000 clones, about four fifths of which are singletons. The CDR3 covers 17 residues. Trimming removed 6 bases from V and 0 bases from J, with 15 bases in between. Germline V CDR1 and CDR2: SGHVS, FQNEAQ. None of the glioblastoma patients had an isocitrate dehydrogenase mutation. This clonotype was sampled from a human donor with glioblastoma. The chain combines TRBV7-8 with TRBJ1-6; perhaps TRBD1 as D (5 bases). Sequenced here: blood, sampled before dendritic cell vaccination. The CDR3 region has the DNA TGTGCCAGCAGTCACCTGGGGGGACCCTCCTATAATTCACCCCTCCACTTT. Translating it yields CASSHLGGPSYNSPLHF.